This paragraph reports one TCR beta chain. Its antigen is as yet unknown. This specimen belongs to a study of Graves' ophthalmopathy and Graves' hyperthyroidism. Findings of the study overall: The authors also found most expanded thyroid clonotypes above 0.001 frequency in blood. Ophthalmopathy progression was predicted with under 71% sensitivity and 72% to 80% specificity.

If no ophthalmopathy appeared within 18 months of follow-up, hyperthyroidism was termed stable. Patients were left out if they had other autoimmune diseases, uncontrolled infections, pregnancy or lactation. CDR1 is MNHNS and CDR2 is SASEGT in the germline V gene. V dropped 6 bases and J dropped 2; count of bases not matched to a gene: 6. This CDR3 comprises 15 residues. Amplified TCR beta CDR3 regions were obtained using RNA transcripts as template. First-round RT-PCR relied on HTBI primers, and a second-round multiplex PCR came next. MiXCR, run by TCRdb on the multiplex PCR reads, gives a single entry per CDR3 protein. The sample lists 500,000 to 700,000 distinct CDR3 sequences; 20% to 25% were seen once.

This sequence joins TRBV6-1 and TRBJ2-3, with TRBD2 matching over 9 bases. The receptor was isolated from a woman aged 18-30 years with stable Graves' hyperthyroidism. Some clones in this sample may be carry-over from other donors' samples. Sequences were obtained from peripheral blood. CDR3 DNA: TGTGCCAGCAGCTCAACTAGCGGGCTCACAGATACGCAGTATTTT. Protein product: CASSSTSGLTDTQYF.